This is a list of T cell receptor beta chains from one sample in a study of blood T cell repertoires in COVID-19. Profiled with immunoSEQ multiplex PCR; TCRdb holds only in-frame clones, not every one. In the table there are some 300,000 clones, about 88% of which are singletons. The sequencing sample was made of PBMCs or T cells enriched from blood (not recorded which). The receptor source for this set is a woman aged 25 to 39 who had recovered from COVID-19. Each CDR3 is given without its conserved first and last residue. Each record gives: CDR3 length, V gene, J gene, clone size, CDR3 protein. Expanded clones are given a class, and other clones once, few, many or no size at all.

cdr3_length: 14
v_call: TRBV27
j_call: TRBJ2-1
clone_size: once
cdr3_aa: ASSSHTGTGNNEQF

cdr3_length: 10
v_call: TRBV29-1
j_call: TRBJ1-2
clone_size: -
cdr3_aa: SVEDRDRVWT

cdr3_length: 14
v_call: TRBV13
j_call: TRBJ2-7
clone_size: -
cdr3_aa: ASSFLGQGLGYEQY

cdr3_length: 10
v_call: TRBV24-1
j_call: TRBJ2-7
clone_size: -
cdr3_aa: ATSDLRDEQY

cdr3_length: 12
v_call: TRBV7-6
j_call: TRBJ2-2
clone_size: -
cdr3_aa: ASRLTVNTGELF

cdr3_length: 13
v_call: TRBV7-2
j_call: TRBJ1-5
clone_size: few
cdr3_aa: ASSPGGGSNQPQH

cdr3_length: 13
v_call: TRBV28
j_call: TRBJ1-1
clone_size: few
cdr3_aa: ASRQSGGSGSEAF

cdr3_length: 12
v_call: TRBV10-1
j_call: TRBJ2-7
clone_size: few
cdr3_aa: ASGHDGLPYEQY

cdr3_length: 12
v_call: TRBV3-1/TRBV3-2
j_call: TRBJ1-1
clone_size: -
cdr3_aa: ASSQSDRFAEAF

cdr3_length: 11
v_call: TRBV18
j_call: TRBJ2-7
clone_size: -
cdr3_aa: ASSRASGNEQY

cdr3_length: 12
v_call: TRBV28
j_call: TRBJ2-2
clone_size: -
cdr3_aa: ASSLQVTLGELF

cdr3_length: 14
v_call: TRBV7-9
j_call: TRBJ1-2
clone_size: -
cdr3_aa: ASSSTSQGANYGYT

cdr3_length: 16
v_call: TRBV11-2
j_call: TRBJ1-3
clone_size: few
cdr3_aa: ASSLNRAQTIVGNTIY

cdr3_length: 12
v_call: TRBV5-6
j_call: TRBJ1-4
clone_size: -
cdr3_aa: ASSRGATNEKLF

cdr3_length: 11
v_call: TRBV4-1
j_call: TRBJ2-7
clone_size: -
cdr3_aa: ASSQDKGTQQY

cdr3_length: 12
v_call: TRBV18
j_call: TRBJ1-2
clone_size: -
cdr3_aa: ASSPGLNNYGYT

cdr3_length: 11
v_call: TRBV30
j_call: TRBJ1-1
clone_size: -
cdr3_aa: AWIGQGHTEAF

cdr3_length: 13
v_call: TRBV30
j_call: TRBJ2-3
clone_size: -
cdr3_aa: AWSVLGQGTDTQY

cdr3_length: 12
v_call: TRBV5-1
j_call: TRBJ1-2
clone_size: -
cdr3_aa: ASSLVGPNYGYT

cdr3_length: 12
v_call: TRBV27
j_call: TRBJ2-7
clone_size: -
cdr3_aa: ASSLNTLSYEQY

cdr3_length: 13
v_call: TRBV5-1
j_call: TRBJ1-4
clone_size: -
cdr3_aa: ASSRAGEKNEKLF

cdr3_length: 12
v_call: TRBV7-2
j_call: TRBJ2-7
clone_size: -
cdr3_aa: ASSIHGGAYEQY

cdr3_length: 13
v_call: TRBV28
j_call: TRBJ1-5
clone_size: -
cdr3_aa: ASSRTGEGRQPQH

cdr3_length: 12
v_call: TRBV2
j_call: TRBJ1-5
clone_size: -
cdr3_aa: ASRQDRDNQPQH

cdr3_length: 13
v_call: TRBV3-1/TRBV3-2
j_call: TRBJ2-3
clone_size: -
cdr3_aa: ASSGWGLVTDTQY

cdr3_length: 12
v_call: TRBV6-5
j_call: TRBJ1-2
clone_size: -
cdr3_aa: ASSSRQVYYGYT

cdr3_length: 13
v_call: TRBV19
j_call: TRBJ2-1
clone_size: -
cdr3_aa: ASSMTSGYYNEQF

cdr3_length: 11
v_call: TRBV5-6
j_call: TRBJ2-1
clone_size: -
cdr3_aa: ASSSLAGAEQF

cdr3_length: 13
v_call: TRBV19
j_call: TRBJ1-4
clone_size: -
cdr3_aa: ASRDGGRINEKLF

cdr3_length: 11
v_call: TRBV2
j_call: TRBJ1-1
clone_size: -
cdr3_aa: ASIPGQIREAF

cdr3_length: 12
v_call: TRBV5-1
j_call: TRBJ1-1
clone_size: -
cdr3_aa: ASSLDARNTEAF

cdr3_length: 13
v_call: TRBV7-6
j_call: TRBJ2-5
clone_size: -
cdr3_aa: ATRLAGAAPETQY

cdr3_length: 12
v_call: TRBV7-9
j_call: TRBJ2-3
clone_size: many
cdr3_aa: ASSLPWGSDTQY

cdr3_length: 13
v_call: TRBV12-5
j_call: TRBJ1-2
clone_size: -
cdr3_aa: ASGGGTGILYGYT

cdr3_length: 11
v_call: TRBV7-8
j_call: TRBJ2-2
clone_size: -
cdr3_aa: ASSRITRGELF

cdr3_length: 13
v_call: TRBV27
j_call: TRBJ2-1
clone_size: -
cdr3_aa: ASSPLSGSYNEQF

cdr3_length: 13
v_call: TRBV29-1
j_call: TRBJ1-4
clone_size: -
cdr3_aa: SVDKGGQTNEKLF

cdr3_length: 14
v_call: TRBV7-2
j_call: TRBJ2-3
clone_size: -
cdr3_aa: ASSLGSWGSTDTQY

cdr3_length: 15
v_call: TRBV9
j_call: TRBJ1-5
clone_size: -
cdr3_aa: ASSVRTGGISNQPQH

cdr3_length: 13
v_call: TRBV3-1/TRBV3-2
j_call: TRBJ1-2
clone_size: once
cdr3_aa: ASSQDPGTSSGYT

cdr3_length: 14
v_call: TRBV3-1/TRBV3-2
j_call: TRBJ2-2
clone_size: -
cdr3_aa: ASSPGDRRNTGELF

cdr3_length: 14
v_call: TRBV28
j_call: TRBJ1-6
clone_size: -
cdr3_aa: ASSLDGTGRNSPLH

cdr3_length: 18
v_call: TRBV27
j_call: TRBJ1-6
clone_size: -
cdr3_aa: ASLSGFPDFLSSYNSPLH

cdr3_length: 12
v_call: TRBV2
j_call: TRBJ1-1
clone_size: -
cdr3_aa: ASSAGQGPTEAF

cdr3_length: 13
v_call: TRBV6-2/TRBV6-3
j_call: TRBJ2-1
clone_size: -
cdr3_aa: ASSSGTGGSNEQF

cdr3_length: 16
v_call: TRBV28
j_call: TRBJ2-1
clone_size: -
cdr3_aa: ASSGVGLAGGLYNEQF

cdr3_length: 13
v_call: TRBV18
j_call: TRBJ2-1
clone_size: -
cdr3_aa: ASSSGTGSYNEQF

cdr3_length: 11
v_call: TRBV12-3/TRBV12-4
j_call: TRBJ2-3
clone_size: -
cdr3_aa: ASGASQTDTQY

cdr3_length: 11
v_call: TRBV28
j_call: TRBJ1-4
clone_size: -
cdr3_aa: AIRTGTNEKLF

cdr3_length: 10
v_call: TRBV29-1
j_call: TRBJ2-1
clone_size: -
cdr3_aa: SVDDSTDEQF

cdr3_length: 14
v_call: TRBV7-6
j_call: TRBJ1-1
clone_size: -
cdr3_aa: ASSLSLGATSTEAF

cdr3_length: 13
v_call: TRBV24-1
j_call: TRBJ2-5
clone_size: -
cdr3_aa: ATSAGLAGGETQY

cdr3_length: 13
v_call: TRBV28
j_call: TRBJ2-5
clone_size: -
cdr3_aa: ASRGTGLYWETQY

cdr3_length: 11
v_call: TRBV7-9
j_call: TRBJ1-2
clone_size: -
cdr3_aa: ASSGRLGYGYT

cdr3_length: 11
v_call: TRBV9
j_call: TRBJ1-4
clone_size: -
cdr3_aa: ASSASYNEKLF

cdr3_length: 11
v_call: TRBV18
j_call: TRBJ1-1
clone_size: -
cdr3_aa: ASSPPGSSEAF

cdr3_length: 14
v_call: TRBV4-1
j_call: TRBJ2-3
clone_size: -
cdr3_aa: ASSQTGLASTDTQY